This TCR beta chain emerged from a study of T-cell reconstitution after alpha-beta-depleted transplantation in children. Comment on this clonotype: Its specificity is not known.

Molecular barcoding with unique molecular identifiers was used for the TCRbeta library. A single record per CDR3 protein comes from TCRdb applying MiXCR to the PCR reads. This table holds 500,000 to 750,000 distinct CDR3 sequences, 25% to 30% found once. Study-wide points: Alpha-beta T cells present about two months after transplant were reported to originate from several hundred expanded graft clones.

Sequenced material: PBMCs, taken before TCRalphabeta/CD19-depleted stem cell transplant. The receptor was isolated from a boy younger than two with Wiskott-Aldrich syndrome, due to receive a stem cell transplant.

The CDR3 spells CASRDSGRTREQFF. In nucleotides, the CDR3 is TGTGCCAGCAGAGATAGCGGGAGGACAAGGGAGCAGTTCTTC. This chain uses TRBV19 with TRBJ2-1, with TRBD2 matching 10 bases. The CDR3 loop spans 14 amino acids. The V gene end was trimmed by 9 bases and the J gene end by 10 bases; junction bases not matched to a gene: 12. Germline V gene sequence: CDR1 LNHDA, CDR2 SQIVND (reference sequence).